This T cell receptor (beta chain) was captured by sequencing in a study of identifying expanded T cells in peripheral blood. Whole-study results and caveats: Clone count variance between roughly two-week samples rose with total template count. Over around two and four weeks, about 15 and 19 clones changed, versus roughly 1.1 between replicates.

Trimming shortened V by 0 bases and J by 8 bases, and 10 bases separated the two germline ends. CDR1 and CDR2 (germline): LNHNV, YYDKDF (reference sequence). This CDR3 comprises 14 residues. TCRdb's table, derived via immunoSEQ multiplex PCR, lists solely in-frame clones and lacks some. The sample shows roughly 120,000 clones, 88% of them seen only once. During the collection period, no donor immune events like infections were recorded. As for this clone: Its specificity is not known.

The sequencing input was blood. The origin of this receptor is a person aged 18-70 years in good health. The rearrangement joins TRBV15 to TRBJ1-4; D not certain. CDR3 in amino acids: CATSRDRAWEKLFF. The CDR3 region has the DNA TGTGCCACCAGCAGAGATCGGGCATGGGAAAAACTGTTTTTT.